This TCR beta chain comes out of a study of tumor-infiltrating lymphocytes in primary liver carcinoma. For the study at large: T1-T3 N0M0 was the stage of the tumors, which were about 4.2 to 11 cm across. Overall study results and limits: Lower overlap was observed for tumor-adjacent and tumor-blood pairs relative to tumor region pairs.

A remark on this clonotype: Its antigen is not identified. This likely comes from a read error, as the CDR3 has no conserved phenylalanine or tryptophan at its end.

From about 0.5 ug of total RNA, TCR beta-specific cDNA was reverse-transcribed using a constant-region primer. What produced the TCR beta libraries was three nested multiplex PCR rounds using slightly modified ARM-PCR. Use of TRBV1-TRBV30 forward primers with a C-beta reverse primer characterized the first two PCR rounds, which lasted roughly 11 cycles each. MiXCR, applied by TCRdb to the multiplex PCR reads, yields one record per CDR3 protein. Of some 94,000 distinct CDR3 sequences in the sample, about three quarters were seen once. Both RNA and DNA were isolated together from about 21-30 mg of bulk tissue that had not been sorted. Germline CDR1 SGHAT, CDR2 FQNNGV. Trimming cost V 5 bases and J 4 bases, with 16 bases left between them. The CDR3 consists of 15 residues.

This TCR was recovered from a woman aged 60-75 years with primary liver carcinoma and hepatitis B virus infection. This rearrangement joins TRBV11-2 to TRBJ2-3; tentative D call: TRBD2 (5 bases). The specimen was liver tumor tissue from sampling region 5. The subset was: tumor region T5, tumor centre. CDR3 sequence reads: CASSHGPADPDTQYY. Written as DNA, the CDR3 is TGTGCCAGCAGCCATGGACCAGCGGACCCAGATACGCAGTATTAT.